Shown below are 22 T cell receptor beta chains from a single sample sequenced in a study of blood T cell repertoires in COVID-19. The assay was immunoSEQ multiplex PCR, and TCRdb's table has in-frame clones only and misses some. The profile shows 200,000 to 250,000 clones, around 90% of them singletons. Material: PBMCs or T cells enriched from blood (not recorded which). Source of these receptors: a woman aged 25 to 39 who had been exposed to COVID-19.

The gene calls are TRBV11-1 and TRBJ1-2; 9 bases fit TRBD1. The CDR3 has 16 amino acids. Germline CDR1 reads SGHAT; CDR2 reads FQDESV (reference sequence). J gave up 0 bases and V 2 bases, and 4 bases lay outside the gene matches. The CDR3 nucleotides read TGTGCCAGCAGCTTAACGGGACAGGGAGCTAACTATGGCTACACCTTC. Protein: CASSLTGQGANYGYTF.

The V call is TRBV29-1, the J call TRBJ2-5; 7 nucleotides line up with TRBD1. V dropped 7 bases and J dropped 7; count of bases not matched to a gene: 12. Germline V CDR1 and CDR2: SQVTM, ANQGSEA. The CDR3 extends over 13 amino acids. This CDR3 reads CSAAGTAVGTQYF. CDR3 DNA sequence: TGCAGCGCCGCAGGGACAGCCGTTGGGACCCAGTACTTC.

The CDR3, as DNA: TGCAGTGCGGACAGGGACAATGAGCAGTTCTTC. This encodes CSADRDNEQFF. This sequence joins TRBV20-1 and TRBJ2-1, with 8 bases fitting TRBD1. CDR3 length: 11 residues. The V segment lost 6 bases and the J segment 5 bases; nucleotides outside the gene matches: 0. Per the germline V gene, CDR1 is DFQATT and CDR2 is SNEGSKA (reference sequence).

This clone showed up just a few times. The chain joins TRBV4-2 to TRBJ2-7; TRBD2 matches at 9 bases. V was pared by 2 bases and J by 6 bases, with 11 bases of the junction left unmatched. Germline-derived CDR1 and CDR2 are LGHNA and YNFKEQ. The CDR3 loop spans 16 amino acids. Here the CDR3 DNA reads TGTGCCAGCAGCCAAATCCAGGGACTAGCTGGCTCCGAGCAGTACTTC. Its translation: CASSQIQGLAGSEQYF.

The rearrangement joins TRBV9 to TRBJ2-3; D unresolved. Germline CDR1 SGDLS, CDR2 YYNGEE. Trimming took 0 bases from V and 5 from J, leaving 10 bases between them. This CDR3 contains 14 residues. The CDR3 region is CASSVGSSVDTQYF. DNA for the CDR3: TGTGCCAGCAGCGTAGGGTCGTCGGTAGATACGCAGTATTTT.

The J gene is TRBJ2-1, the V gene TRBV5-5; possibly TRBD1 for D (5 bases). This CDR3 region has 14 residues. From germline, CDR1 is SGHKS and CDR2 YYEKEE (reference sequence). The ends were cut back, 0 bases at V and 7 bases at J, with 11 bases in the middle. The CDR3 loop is CASSLVLRTNEQFF. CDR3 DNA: TGTGCCAGCAGCTTGGTATTACGGACAAATGAGCAGTTCTTC. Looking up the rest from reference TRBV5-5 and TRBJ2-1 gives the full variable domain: DAGVTQSPTHLIKTRGQQVTLRCSPISGHKSVSWYQQVLGQGPQFIFQYYEKEERGRGNFPDRFSARQFPNYSSELNVNALLLGDSALYLCASSLVLRTNEQFFGPGTRLTVL.

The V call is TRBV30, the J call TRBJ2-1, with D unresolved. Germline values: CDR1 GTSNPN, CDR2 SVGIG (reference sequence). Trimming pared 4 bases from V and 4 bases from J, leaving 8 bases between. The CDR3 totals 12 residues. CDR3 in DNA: TGTGCCTGGATGCACAGTTACAATGAGCAGTTCTTC. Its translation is CAWMHSYNEQFF.

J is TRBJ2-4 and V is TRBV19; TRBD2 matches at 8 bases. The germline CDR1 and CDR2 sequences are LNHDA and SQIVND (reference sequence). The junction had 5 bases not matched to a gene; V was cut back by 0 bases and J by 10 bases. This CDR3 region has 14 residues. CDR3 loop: CASSIDGTRPIQYF. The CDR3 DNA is TGTGCCAGTAGTATAGATGGGACTAGGCCGATTCAGTACTTC.

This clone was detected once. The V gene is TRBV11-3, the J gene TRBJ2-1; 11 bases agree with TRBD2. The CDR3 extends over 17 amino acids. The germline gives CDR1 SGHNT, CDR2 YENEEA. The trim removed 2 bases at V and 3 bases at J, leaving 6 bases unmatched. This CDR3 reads CASSLKTSGMYYNEQFF. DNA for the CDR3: TGTGCCAGCAGCTTAAAGACTAGCGGGATGTACTACAATGAGCAGTTCTTC.

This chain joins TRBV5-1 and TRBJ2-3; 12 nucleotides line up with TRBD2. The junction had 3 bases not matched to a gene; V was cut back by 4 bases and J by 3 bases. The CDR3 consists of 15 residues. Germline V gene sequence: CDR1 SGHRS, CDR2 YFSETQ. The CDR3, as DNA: TGCGCCAGCAGCCGTACTAGCGGGAGGACAGATACGCAGTATTTT. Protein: CASSRTSGRTDTQYF.

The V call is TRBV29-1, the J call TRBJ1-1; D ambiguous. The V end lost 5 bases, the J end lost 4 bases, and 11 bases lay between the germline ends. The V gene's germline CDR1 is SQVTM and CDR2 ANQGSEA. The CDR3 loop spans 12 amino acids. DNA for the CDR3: TGCAGCGTTAGGACTGGCGGCACTGAAGCTTTCTTT. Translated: CSVRTGGTEAFF.

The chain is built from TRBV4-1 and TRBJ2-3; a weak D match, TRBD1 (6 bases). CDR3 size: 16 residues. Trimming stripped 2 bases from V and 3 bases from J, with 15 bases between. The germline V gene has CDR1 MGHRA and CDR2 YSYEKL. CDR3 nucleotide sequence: TGCGCCAGCAGCCAACCTCTCCGGGACAAAACAGATACGCAGTATTTT. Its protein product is CASSQPLRDKTDTQYF.

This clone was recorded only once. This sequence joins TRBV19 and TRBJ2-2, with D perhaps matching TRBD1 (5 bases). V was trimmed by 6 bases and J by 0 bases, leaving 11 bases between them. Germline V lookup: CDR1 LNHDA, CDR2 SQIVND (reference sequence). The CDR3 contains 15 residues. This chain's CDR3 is CASRTELTNTGELFF. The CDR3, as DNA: TGTGCCAGTAGGACAGAGCTAACGAACACCGGGGAGCTGTTTTTT.

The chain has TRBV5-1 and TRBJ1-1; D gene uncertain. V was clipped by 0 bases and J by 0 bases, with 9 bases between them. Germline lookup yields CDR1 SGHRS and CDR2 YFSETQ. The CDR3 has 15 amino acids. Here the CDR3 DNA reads TGCGCCAGCAGCTTGGCGGTTTCCGTGAACACTGAAGCTTTCTTT. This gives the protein CASSLAVSVNTEAFF.

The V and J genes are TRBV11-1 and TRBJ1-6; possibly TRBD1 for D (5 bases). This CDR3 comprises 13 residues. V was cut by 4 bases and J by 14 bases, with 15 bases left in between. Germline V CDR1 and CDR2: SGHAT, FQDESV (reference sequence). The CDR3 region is CASSSIAGRTLHF. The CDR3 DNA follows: TGTGCCAGCAGCTCGATAGCAGGGCGAACCCTCCACTTT.

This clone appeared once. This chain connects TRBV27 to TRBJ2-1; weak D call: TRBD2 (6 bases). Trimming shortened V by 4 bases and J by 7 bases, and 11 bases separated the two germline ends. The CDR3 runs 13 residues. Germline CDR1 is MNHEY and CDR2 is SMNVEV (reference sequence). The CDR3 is CASSYRERNEQFF. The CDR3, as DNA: TGTGCCAGCAGTTATCGGGAGCGGAATGAGCAGTTCTTC.

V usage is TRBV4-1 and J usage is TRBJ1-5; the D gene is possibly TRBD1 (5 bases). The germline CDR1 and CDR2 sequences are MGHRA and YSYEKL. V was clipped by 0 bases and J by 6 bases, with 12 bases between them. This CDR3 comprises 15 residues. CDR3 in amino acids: CASSQDRGEGQPQHF. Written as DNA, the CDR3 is TGCGCCAGCAGCCAAGATCGGGGGGAAGGTCAGCCCCAGCATTTT.

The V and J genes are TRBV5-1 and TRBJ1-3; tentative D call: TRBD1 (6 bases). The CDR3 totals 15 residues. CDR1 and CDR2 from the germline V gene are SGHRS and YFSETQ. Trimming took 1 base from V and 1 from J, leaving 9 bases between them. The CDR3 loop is CASSLSGTSGNTIYF. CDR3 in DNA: TGCGCCAGCAGCTTGAGCGGGACATCTGGAAACACCATATATTTT.

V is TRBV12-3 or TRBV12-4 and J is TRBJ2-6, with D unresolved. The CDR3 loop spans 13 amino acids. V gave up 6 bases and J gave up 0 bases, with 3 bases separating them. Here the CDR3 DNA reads TGTGCCAGCAGACTCTCTGGGGCCAACGTCCTGACTTTC. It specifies CASRLSGANVLTF.

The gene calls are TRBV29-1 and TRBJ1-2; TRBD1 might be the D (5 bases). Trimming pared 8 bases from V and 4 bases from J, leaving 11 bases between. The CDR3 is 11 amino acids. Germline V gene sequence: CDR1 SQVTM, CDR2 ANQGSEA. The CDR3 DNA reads TGCAGCCTCCTCGACAGCTATGGCTACACCTTC. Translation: CSLLDSYGYTF.

CDR3 region: CATRDRKLTDTQYF. The CDR3 DNA follows: TGTGCCACAAGGGACAGGAAACTCACAGATACGCAGTATTTT. The chain couples TRBV24-1 to TRBJ2-3; TRBD1 aligns across 8 bases. J was trimmed by 2 bases and V by 10 bases; bases with no gene match: 7. The CDR3 sequence is 14 residues long. Germline V gives CDR1 KGHDR, CDR2 SFDVKD.

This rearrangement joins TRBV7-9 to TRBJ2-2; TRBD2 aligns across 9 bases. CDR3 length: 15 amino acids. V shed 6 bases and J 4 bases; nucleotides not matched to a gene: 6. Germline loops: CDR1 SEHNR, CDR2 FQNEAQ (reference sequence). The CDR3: CASRIAGVVTGELFF. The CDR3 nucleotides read TGTGCCAGCAGAATAGCGGGAGTGGTCACCGGGGAGCTGTTTTTT.